This TCR beta chain was captured in a study of cytotoxic CD8 clonotypes in ibrutinib-treated CLL. The CDR3 loop spans 15 amino acids. The ends lost 5 bases at V and 4 bases at J; junction bases unmatched: 9. Germline V lookup: CDR1 SGHDT, CDR2 YYEEEE. TCRdb's table, derived via immunoSEQ multiplex PCR, lists solely in-frame clones and lacks some. The sample comprises approximately 60,000 clones, around 60% of which are singletons, and over 20% rests with the top ten. Sequencing was performed on PBMCs, taken after 24 months of ibrutinib treatment. This clonotype was sampled from a human donor with chronic lymphocytic leukemia. The gene calls are TRBV5-6 and TRBJ2-1; 7 bases align to TRBD2. CDR3 residues: CASSLSGIGYNEQFF. In DNA, the CDR3 is TGTGCCAGCAGTTTGAGCGGGATCGGTTACAATGAGCAGTTCTTC.